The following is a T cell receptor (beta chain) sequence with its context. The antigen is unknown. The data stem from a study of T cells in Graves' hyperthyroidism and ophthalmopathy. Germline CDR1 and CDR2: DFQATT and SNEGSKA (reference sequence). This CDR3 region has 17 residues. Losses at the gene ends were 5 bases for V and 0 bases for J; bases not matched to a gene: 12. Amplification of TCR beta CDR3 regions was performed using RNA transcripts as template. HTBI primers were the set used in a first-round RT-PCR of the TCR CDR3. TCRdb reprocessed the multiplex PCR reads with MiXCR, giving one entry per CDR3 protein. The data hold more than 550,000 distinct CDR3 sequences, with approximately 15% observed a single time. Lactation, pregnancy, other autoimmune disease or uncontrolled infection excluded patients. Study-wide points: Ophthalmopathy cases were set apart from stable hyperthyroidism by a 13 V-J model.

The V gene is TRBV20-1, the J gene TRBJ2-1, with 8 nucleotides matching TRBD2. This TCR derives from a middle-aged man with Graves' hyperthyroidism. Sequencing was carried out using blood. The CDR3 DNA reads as TGCAGTGCTTTAGGGCCCGGGAGGGGGAGCTCCTACAATGAGCAGTTCTTC. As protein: CSALGPGRGSSYNEQFF.